The 22 T cell receptor beta chains in this list originate from one sample, sequenced in a study of PD-L1 blockade in urothelial cancer. Documented time point: peripheral blood 6 weeks after treatment start. Here immunoSEQ multiplex PCR was the method, and the copy in TCRdb shows in-frame clones only, minus some. Counted here are about 30,000 clones, 75% to 85% occurring once; the ten biggest clones make up around 3.4%. The sample consisted of PBMCs, taken around atezolizumab (anti-PD-L1) treatment. These TCRs come from a man aged 65-85 years with urothelial cancer.

The rearrangement joins TRBV27 to TRBJ1-2, with 9 bases identical to TRBD1. This CDR3 has 15 residues. Trimming cost V 6 bases and J 3 bases; bases outside gene matches: 8. CDR1 MNHEY and CDR2 SMNVEV come from the germline V gene (reference sequence). The CDR3 loop is CASSSYRGRDYGYTF. The CDR3 DNA reads as TGTGCCAGCAGCAGTTACAGGGGGCGCGACTATGGCTACACCTTC.

The chain links TRBV6-1 to TRBJ1-3; D is ambiguous. Looked up from germline, CDR1 is MNHNS and CDR2 is SASEGT. V shed 8 bases and J shed 0 bases, with 8 bases lying between them. There are 13 residues in the CDR3. CDR3 sequence (DNA): TGTGCCAGCCACCGGGACTCTGGAAACACCATATATTTT. As protein: CASHRDSGNTIYF.

V gene TRBV14 combines with J gene TRBJ1-6; 7 bases are a match to TRBD1. Germline CDR1 and CDR2: SGHDN and FVKESK. The CDR3 extends over 15 amino acids. V shed 1 base, J shed 7 bases, and the junction held 4 bases outside the gene matches. The CDR3 protein is CASSQGGTVNSPLHF. In nucleotides, the CDR3 is TGTGCCAGCAGCCAAGGGGGGACAGTCAATTCACCCCTCCACTTT.

The rearrangement joins TRBV5-8 to TRBJ1-4; TRBD1 agrees at 8 bases. Losses at the gene ends were 2 bases for V and 8 bases for J; bases not matched to a gene: 8. In germline, CDR1 is SGHTS, CDR2 YDEGEE. The CDR3 sequence is 15 residues long. DNA of the CDR3: TGTGCCAGCAGCTTTCGAGGCAGGGGGCAGGAAAAACTGTTTTTT. Translated: CASSFRGRGQEKLFF.

In its sample, this clone was seen a few times. The V call is TRBV6-6, the J call TRBJ2-7, with TRBD1 matching over 8 bases. Germline V gene sequence: CDR1 MNHNY, CDR2 SVGAGI (reference sequence). V lost 2 bases and J lost 2; bases outside the gene matches: 5. The CDR3 extends over 15 amino acids. CDR3: CASSYVPDRAYEQYF. The DNA of the CDR3 is TGTGCCAGCAGTTACGTTCCGGACAGGGCCTACGAGCAGTACTTC.

In nucleotides, the CDR3 is TGTGCCAGCAGTGAGGGGGGTTCGGATTCACCCCTCCACTTT. Amino acids: CASSEGGSDSPLHF. The rearrangement links TRBV6-1 to TRBJ1-6, with a tentative D call TRBD1 (5 bases). CDR1 and CDR2 from the germline V gene are MNHNS and SASEGT. The V and J ends lost 3 bases and 8 bases respectively, with 11 bases between them. The CDR3 is 14 amino acids.

This rearrangement joins TRBV19 to TRBJ1-6; 7 bases fit TRBD1. The germline CDR1 and CDR2 sequences are LNHDA and SQIVND (reference sequence). V lost 5 bases and J lost 12; bases outside the gene matches: 10. The CDR3 length is 14 residues. In nucleotides, the CDR3 is TGTGCCAGTAGTCCTCAGACAGGGTTGTTACCCCTCCACTTT. It encodes CASSPQTGLLPLHF.

J is TRBJ1-1 and V is TRBV6-5; D possibly corresponds to TRBD1 (6 bases). Trimming pared 6 bases from V and 4 bases from J, leaving 15 bases between. Per the germline V gene, CDR1 is MNHEY and CDR2 is SVGAGI. The CDR3 loop spans 14 amino acids. CDR3 DNA sequence: TGTGCCAGCAGACGAGGGGGTTATGGCACTGAAGCTTTCTTT. This gives the protein CASRRGGYGTEAFF.

The chain combines TRBV4-3 with TRBJ2-3, with 7 bases lining up with TRBD1. The germline V gene has CDR1 LGHNA and CDR2 YSLEER. V shed 4 bases and J 0 bases; nucleotides not matched to a gene: 7. The CDR3 length is 16 residues. The DNA for the CDR3 is TGCGCCAGCAGCCTGGGACAGACCTCTAGCACAGATACGCAGTATTTT. It translates to CASSLGQTSSTDTQYF.

The V call is TRBV27, the J call TRBJ1-1, with 9 bases that match TRBD1. Germline V gene sequence: CDR1 MNHEY, CDR2 SMNVEV (reference sequence). The CDR3 runs to 15 residues. Germline trimming cut 1 base from V and 6 bases from J; bases unmatched to any gene: 6. CDR3 protein: CASSLFGTGSSEAFF. CDR3 nucleotides: TGTGCCAGCAGTTTATTTGGGACAGGGTCATCTGAAGCTTTCTTT.

The gene calls are TRBV7-9 and TRBJ1-2; D is perhaps TRBD1 (6 bases). This CDR3 comprises 15 residues. V gave up 7 bases and J gave up 1 base, with 16 bases separating them. Germline values: CDR1 SEHNR, CDR2 FQNEAQ (reference sequence). The CDR3 protein is CASTLDAGVNYGYTF. CDR3 DNA sequence: TGTGCCAGCACCCTGGATGCAGGGGTTAACTATGGCTACACCTTC.

This clone was counted a few times. This sequence joins TRBV7-7 and TRBJ2-2; D is possibly TRBD2 (6 bases). V was clipped by 0 bases and J by 4 bases, with 6 bases between them. CDR3 length equals 14 residues. Germline CDR1 is SSHAT and CDR2 is FNYEAQ (reference sequence). Here the CDR3 reads CASSLAGGTGELFF. CDR3 sequence (DNA): TGTGCCAGCAGCTTAGCGGGGGGCACCGGGGAGCTGTTTTTT.

The chain joins TRBV9 to TRBJ2-2; D is uncertain. Trimming removed 3 bases from V and 1 base from J, with 7 bases in between. The CDR3 runs 14 residues. The V gene's germline CDR1 is SGDLS and CDR2 YYNGEE. CDR3 coding DNA: TGTGCCAGCAGCGCCCAGGAGAACACCGGGGAGCTGTTTTTT. It is translated as CASSAQENTGELFF.

The sample holds one count of this clone. This sequence joins TRBV10-3 and TRBJ2-2; D not resolved. Germline CDR1 reads ENHRY; CDR2 reads SYGVKD. V lost 0 bases and J 5 bases, leaving 13 bases between the germline ends. This CDR3 comprises 16 residues. The CDR3 protein is CAISESTETKTGELFF. The CDR3 DNA sequence: TGTGCCATCAGTGAGTCAACTGAGACAAAGACCGGGGAGCTGTTTTTT.

The chain carries TRBV11-2 and TRBJ2-7, with TRBD2 matching 10 bases. Germline CDR1 reads SGHAT; CDR2 reads FQNNGV. This CDR3 has 14 residues. Trimming at V came to 3 bases and at J to 3 bases, leaving 2 bases not matched to a gene. CDR3 protein: CASSFGTSDYEQYF. The CDR3 DNA reads as TGTGCCAGCAGCTTCGGGACTAGCGACTACGAGCAGTACTTC.

This chain uses TRBV7-8 with TRBJ2-2; 9 bases align to TRBD2. CDR1 is SGHVS and CDR2 is FQNEAQ in the germline V gene. The CDR3 spans 16 residues. Trimming at V came to 4 bases and at J to 7 bases, leaving 10 bases not matched to a gene. CDR3 sequence: CASSSWAGGPHGELFF. In DNA form, the CDR3 reads TGTGCCAGCAGCTCGTGGGCGGGGGGGCCCCACGGGGAGCTGTTTTTT.

The chain employs TRBV6-1 and TRBJ1-5; D perhaps matches TRBD1 (5 bases). V gave up 0 bases and J gave up 4 bases, with 10 bases separating them. The CDR3 spans 15 residues. Germline V CDR1 and CDR2: MNHNS, SASEGT. CDR3 sequence: CASSEAGQGNQPQHF. The CDR3, as DNA: TGTGCCAGCAGTGAAGCGGGGCAGGGTAATCAGCCCCAGCATTTT.

This clone was counted a few times. V usage is TRBV28 and J usage is TRBJ1-4; 9 bases align to TRBD1. CDR3 length equals 18 residues. The germline gives CDR1 MDHEN, CDR2 SYDVKM. J gave up 8 bases and V 5 bases, and 18 bases lay outside the gene matches. In DNA form, the CDR3 reads TGTGCCAGCAGTCCCGGGACAGGGACTTTTGCATTTGCAGAAAAACTGTTTTTT. It encodes CASSPGTGTFAFAEKLFF.

This clone occurred once. The V and J genes are TRBV19 and TRBJ1-2, with 11 bases aligning to TRBD1. Germline CDR1 and CDR2: LNHDA and SQIVND (reference sequence). The CDR3 loop spans 15 amino acids. Trimming at V came to 3 bases and at J to 3 bases, leaving 3 bases not matched to a gene. DNA for the CDR3: TGTGCCAGTAGTATCGGGACAGGGGGGTACTATGGCTACACCTTC. Translating it yields CASSIGTGGYYGYTF.

The rearrangement uses TRBV6-5 and TRBJ1-2; 7 bases line up with TRBD1. Germline V gene sequence: CDR1 MNHEY, CDR2 SVGAGI. This CDR3 comprises 11 residues. V was pared by 6 bases and J by 7 bases, with 2 bases of the junction left unmatched. CDR3 in amino acids: CASSDRVGYTF. CDR3 DNA: TGTGCCAGCAGCGACAGGGTTGGCTACACCTTC.

This chain uses TRBV11-3 with TRBJ2-2; no reliable D call. Germline values: CDR1 SGHNT, CDR2 YENEEA. CDR3 size: 12 residues. The V gene lost 2 bases and the J gene lost 6 bases, with 4 bases spanning the gap. DNA for the CDR3: TGTGCCAGCAGCTTAACAGCCGGGGAGCTGTTTTTT. It yields the protein CASSLTAGELFF.

The chain combines TRBV2 with TRBJ1-5; perhaps TRBD1 as D (6 bases). Germline V lookup: CDR1 SNHLY, CDR2 FYNNEI. With 7 bases removed from V and 3 bases from J, the gap between germline ends came to 22 bases. The CDR3 runs 17 residues. CDR3 DNA: TGTGCCAGCACCGAACGCGACAGGCCGAGGTCCAATCAGCCCCAGCATTTT. Translating it yields CASTERDRPRSNQPQHF.